These T cell receptor beta chains were read from a single sample in a study of blood T cells in healthy people across ages. Using its own MiXCR run on the 5' RACE reads, TCRdb lists one record per CDR3 protein. The sample has approximately 730,000 distinct CDR3 sequences; approximately 55% are singletons. Sequencing used blood. All receptors derive from an elderly man in good health. CDR3s include the opening cysteine and the closing phenylalanine or tryptophan. Fields, in order: clone size, V gene, J gene, D gene, CDR3 protein, CDR3 DNA. D genes are given only for firm matches. A clone size is listed for some rows: how often the clone was seen (once, few, many), or a class if it is expanded.

clone_size: -; v_call: TRBV7-6; j_call: TRBJ2-1; d_call: -; cdr3_aa: CASSLERGGGNEQFF; cdr3_nt: TGTGCCAGCAGCTTAGAAAGAGGAGGAGGGAATGAGCAGTTCTTC
clone_size: -; v_call: TRBV20-1; j_call: TRBJ2-5; d_call: TRBD2; cdr3_aa: CSARESTSGLETQYF; cdr3_nt: TGCAGTGCTAGAGAGTCAACTAGCGGGCTGGAGACCCAGTACTTC
clone_size: once; v_call: TRBV7-9; j_call: TRBJ2-7; d_call: -; cdr3_aa: CASSFDYNEQYF; cdr3_nt: TGTGCCAGCAGCTTTGATTACAATGAGCAGTACTTC
clone_size: -; v_call: TRBV20-1; j_call: TRBJ2-1; d_call: -; cdr3_aa: CSARTGPFHSEQFF; cdr3_nt: TGCAGTGCTAGGACGGGACCTTTCCACAGTGAGCAGTTCTTC
clone_size: few; v_call: TRBV29-1; j_call: TRBJ2-7; d_call: TRBD1; cdr3_aa: CSVLLTGTGSYEQYF; cdr3_nt: TGCAGCGTTCTACTTACCGGGACAGGCTCCTACGAGCAGTACTTC
clone_size: -; v_call: TRBV7-9; j_call: TRBJ2-5; d_call: TRBD2; cdr3_aa: CASSLGPASGKETQYF; cdr3_nt: TGTGCCAGCAGCTTAGGCCCGGCTAGCGGGAAAGAGACCCAGTACTTC
clone_size: -; v_call: TRBV15; j_call: TRBJ2-1; d_call: -; cdr3_aa: CATSRDRVGSEQFF; cdr3_nt: TGTGCCACCAGCAGAGATCGGGTCGGGTCTGAGCAGTTCTTC
clone_size: -; v_call: TRBV2; j_call: TRBJ1-2; d_call: -; cdr3_aa: CASSAEGLDGYTF; cdr3_nt: TGTGCCAGCAGTGCCGAAGGTCTTGATGGCTACACCTTC
clone_size: -; v_call: TRBV18; j_call: TRBJ1-2; d_call: TRBD1; cdr3_aa: CASSPGAGGDYGYTF; cdr3_nt: TGTGCCAGCTCACCAGGGGCAGGGGGCGACTATGGCTACACCTTC
clone_size: -; v_call: TRBV28; j_call: TRBJ2-7; d_call: -; cdr3_aa: CASSMSGGRAGEQYF; cdr3_nt: TGTGCCAGCAGTATGTCCGGGGGACGGGCTGGCGAGCAGTACTTC
clone_size: few; v_call: TRBV7-9; j_call: TRBJ2-3; d_call: TRBD1; cdr3_aa: CASSFGAGTGGATDTQYF; cdr3_nt: TGTGCCAGCAGCTTTGGGGCAGGGACAGGGGGCGCCACAGATACGCAGTATTTT
clone_size: -; v_call: TRBV5-5; j_call: TRBJ2-1; d_call: TRBD2; cdr3_aa: CASSTGLASGHRSSYNEQFF; cdr3_nt: TGCGCCAGCAGCACGGGGCTGGCTAGCGGGCATAGGAGCTCCTACAATGAGCAGTTCTTC
clone_size: -; v_call: TRBV25-1; j_call: TRBJ2-7; d_call: TRBD1; cdr3_aa: CASSALQGKGSCEQYF; cdr3_nt: TGTGCCAGCAGTGCCCTACAGGGGAAGGGGTCCTGCGAGCAGTACTTC
clone_size: -; v_call: TRBV6-2/TRBV6-3; j_call: TRBJ2-3; d_call: -; cdr3_aa: CASSYPRRGLADTQYF; cdr3_nt: TGTGCCAGCAGTTACCCCCGAAGGGGTCTTGCAGATACGCAGTATTTT
clone_size: few; v_call: TRBV24-1; j_call: TRBJ2-1; d_call: -; cdr3_aa: CATSDPGPDGNEQFF; cdr3_nt: TGTGCCACCAGTGACCCGGGACCAGACGGCAATGAGCAGTTCTTC
clone_size: few; v_call: TRBV5-5; j_call: TRBJ2-3; d_call: -; cdr3_aa: CASSRLPTGASDTQYF; cdr3_nt: TGTGCCAGCAGCCGGTTGCCAACGGGAGCATCAGATACGCAGTATTTT
clone_size: -; v_call: TRBV4-2; j_call: TRBJ2-3; d_call: -; cdr3_aa: CASSQAAGEDRYAYF; cdr3_nt: TGTGCCAGCAGCCAAGCGGCAGGGGAGGACAGATACGCGTATTTT
clone_size: -; v_call: TRBV20-1; j_call: TRBJ2-1; d_call: -; cdr3_aa: CSADPHKAGWNEQFF; cdr3_nt: TGCAGTGCGGACCCCCATAAGGCGGGGTGGAATGAGCAGTTCTTC
clone_size: -; v_call: TRBV3-1; j_call: TRBJ2-3; d_call: TRBD2; cdr3_aa: CASSQPAGERYAYF; cdr3_nt: TGTGCCAGCAGCCAACCAGCGGGAGAAAGATACGCGTATTTT
clone_size: -; v_call: TRBV9; j_call: TRBJ2-3; d_call: TRBD2; cdr3_aa: CASSVGSSGRAPDTQYF; cdr3_nt: TGTGCCAGCAGCGTAGGGTCCAGCGGGAGGGCCCCAGATACGCAGTATTTT
clone_size: -; v_call: TRBV6-1; j_call: TRBJ2-3; d_call: TRBD2; cdr3_aa: CASNSPPGAGGTGGRYAYF; cdr3_nt: TGTGCCAGCAACTCCCCCCCGGGGGCGGGAGGAACCGGGGGCAGATACGCGTATTTT
clone_size: few; v_call: TRBV20-1; j_call: TRBJ2-7; d_call: TRBD2; cdr3_aa: CSARDGTSAVFEQYF; cdr3_nt: TGCAGTGCTAGAGATGGGACTAGTGCTGTTTTCGAGCAGTACTTC
clone_size: -; v_call: TRBV12-3/TRBV12-4; j_call: TRBJ1-2; d_call: TRBD1; cdr3_aa: CASRLITGGSGYTF; cdr3_nt: TGTGCCAGCAGGCTTATAACAGGGGGCAGTGGCTACACCTTC
clone_size: -; v_call: TRBV12-3/TRBV12-4; j_call: TRBJ1-5; d_call: -; cdr3_aa: CASSRGSVNQPQHF; cdr3_nt: TGTGCCAGCAGCCGAGGGTCGGTTAATCAGCCCCAGCATTTT
clone_size: few; v_call: TRBV20-1; j_call: TRBJ2-1; d_call: -; cdr3_aa: CSAPRLTGWNNEQFF; cdr3_nt: TGCAGTGCTCCTCGACTCACAGGTTGGAACAATGAGCAGTTCTTC
clone_size: -; v_call: TRBV24-1; j_call: TRBJ2-7; d_call: TRBD2; cdr3_aa: CATSDGTSGGYEQYF; cdr3_nt: TGTGCCACCAGTGACGGGACTAGCGGGGGCTACGAGCAGTACTTC
clone_size: -; v_call: TRBV6-5; j_call: TRBJ2-7; d_call: -; cdr3_aa: CASSYSISGTRFSRSYEQYF; cdr3_nt: TGTGCCAGCAGTTACTCGATATCCGGGACAAGATTTTCGAGGTCCTACGAGCAGTACTTC
clone_size: -; v_call: TRBV19; j_call: TRBJ2-4; d_call: -; cdr3_aa: CAGSINAKNIQYF; cdr3_nt: TGTGCCGGTAGTATTAACGCCAAAAACATTCAGTACTTC
clone_size: -; v_call: TRBV20-1; j_call: TRBJ1-1; d_call: TRBD1; cdr3_aa: CRGGSANTEAFF; cdr3_nt: TGCAGAGGGGGCAGTGCGAACACTGAAGCTTTCTTT
clone_size: -; v_call: TRBV10-3; j_call: TRBJ1-1; d_call: -; cdr3_aa: CAISDRRGRPEAFF; cdr3_nt: TGTGCCATCAGTGACCGGCGGGGAAGGCCTGAAGCTTTCTTT
clone_size: -; v_call: TRBV6-5; j_call: TRBJ2-5; d_call: TRBD1; cdr3_aa: CASSRRTGQQETQYF; cdr3_nt: TGTGCCAGCAGCCGTCGGACAGGACAACAAGAGACCCAGTACTTC
clone_size: -; v_call: TRBV20-1; j_call: TRBJ2-4; d_call: TRBD1; cdr3_aa: CSASGTGVASNIQYF; cdr3_nt: TGCAGTGCTAGCGGGACAGGGGTAGCGTCGAACATTCAGTACTTC
clone_size: -; v_call: TRBV27; j_call: TRBJ2-1; d_call: TRBD1; cdr3_aa: CASSLGQGGGNEQFF; cdr3_nt: TGTGCCAGCAGCCTGGGACAGGGAGGAGGAAATGAGCAGTTCTTC
clone_size: -; v_call: TRBV3-1; j_call: TRBJ1-5; d_call: -; cdr3_aa: CASSRSGGGQPQHF; cdr3_nt: TGTGCCAGCAGCCGAAGTGGGGGGGGACAGCCCCAGCATTTT
clone_size: few; v_call: TRBV20-1; j_call: TRBJ2-7; d_call: -; cdr3_aa: CSARAEAARGQYF; cdr3_nt: TGCAGTGCTAGAGCGGAAGCGGCCCGTGGACAGTACTTC
clone_size: -; v_call: TRBV21-1; j_call: TRBJ1-2; d_call: -; cdr3_aa: CASSKASGLGYTF; cdr3_nt: TGTGCCAGCAGCAAAGCGAGCGGGCTTGGCTACACCTTC
clone_size: -; v_call: TRBV20-1; j_call: TRBJ1-5; d_call: -; cdr3_aa: CSATAGGNNQPQHF; cdr3_nt: TGCAGTGCCACAGCGGGGGGAAACAATCAGCCCCAGCATTTT
clone_size: -; v_call: TRBV13; j_call: TRBJ2-5; d_call: TRBD1; cdr3_aa: CASSLGLRGPGETQYF; cdr3_nt: TGTGCCAGCAGCTTGGGATTGAGGGGGCCGGGGGAGACCCAGTACTTC
clone_size: -; v_call: TRBV3-1; j_call: TRBJ1-1; d_call: TRBD1; cdr3_aa: CASSHRDRQAFF; cdr3_nt: TGTGCCAGCAGCCACCGGGACAGGCAAGCTTTCTTT
clone_size: -; v_call: TRBV10-3; j_call: TRBJ1-1; d_call: TRBD1; cdr3_aa: CAISTTGTGDAFF; cdr3_nt: TGTGCCATCAGTACCACCGGGACAGGGGACGCTTTCTTT
clone_size: -; v_call: TRBV24-1; j_call: TRBJ2-7; d_call: TRBD2; cdr3_aa: CATGPSGDTYEQYF; cdr3_nt: TGTGCCACCGGTCCTAGCGGGGATACCTACGAGCAGTACTTC
clone_size: few; v_call: TRBV4-2; j_call: TRBJ1-2; d_call: TRBD1; cdr3_aa: CATRDRVYGYTF; cdr3_nt: TGTGCCACCAGGGACAGGGTTTATGGCTACACCTTC
clone_size: -; v_call: TRBV28; j_call: TRBJ2-5; d_call: TRBD2; cdr3_aa: CASSLAGGPIETQYF; cdr3_nt: TGTGCCAGCAGTTTAGCGGGAGGACCGATAGAGACCCAGTACTTC
clone_size: many; v_call: TRBV25-1; j_call: TRBJ2-7; d_call: -; cdr3_aa: CASSYTYEQYF; cdr3_nt: TGTGCCAGCAGTTACACCTACGAGCAGTACTTC
clone_size: -; v_call: TRBV6-5; j_call: TRBJ2-1; d_call: TRBD2; cdr3_aa: CASSDNSGSAQFF; cdr3_nt: TGTGCCAGCAGTGACAATAGCGGGAGTGCGCAGTTCTTC
clone_size: -; v_call: TRBV28; j_call: TRBJ1-2; d_call: -; cdr3_aa: CASRQNRDSWGYTF; cdr3_nt: TGTGCCAGCAGACAAAACAGGGACTCCTGGGGCTACACCTTC
clone_size: -; v_call: TRBV5-1; j_call: TRBJ2-5; d_call: -; cdr3_aa: CASSQDLPGEQYF; cdr3_nt: TGCGCCAGCAGCCAAGACTTGCCTGGTGAGCAGTACTTC
clone_size: -; v_call: TRBV6-1; j_call: TRBJ2-7; d_call: -; cdr3_aa: CASSDLTDEQYF; cdr3_nt: TGTGCCAGCAGTGATCTCACAGACGAGCAGTACTTC
clone_size: -; v_call: TRBV7-2; j_call: TRBJ1-1; d_call: -; cdr3_aa: CASSARPQGSTEAFF; cdr3_nt: TGTGCCAGCAGCGCCCGTCCCCAGGGGAGCACTGAAGCTTTCTTT
clone_size: few; v_call: TRBV21-1; j_call: TRBJ2-5; d_call: -; cdr3_aa: CASRIYRQGVSPETQYF; cdr3_nt: TGTGCCAGCAGAATATACCGACAGGGGGTATCCCCAGAGACCCAGTACTTC
clone_size: many; v_call: TRBV24-1; j_call: TRBJ2-3; d_call: TRBD1; cdr3_aa: CATSEYGTGDTDTQYF; cdr3_nt: TGTGCCACCAGTGAATACGGGACAGGGGACACAGATACGCAGTATTTT
clone_size: -; v_call: TRBV20-1; j_call: TRBJ2-1; d_call: TRBD2; cdr3_aa: CSAPQGTRGNEQFF; cdr3_nt: TGCAGTGCTCCCCAGGGGACTAGAGGCAATGAGCAGTTCTTC
clone_size: -; v_call: TRBV9; j_call: TRBJ1-3; d_call: -; cdr3_aa: CASSVVGEAPGNTIYF; cdr3_nt: TGTGCCAGCAGCGTAGTGGGAGAGGCCCCTGGAAACACCATATATTTT
clone_size: -; v_call: TRBV18; j_call: TRBJ1-2; d_call: -; cdr3_aa: CASSPLEGANYGYTF; cdr3_nt: TGTGCCAGCTCACCGCTCGAAGGGGCTAACTATGGCTACACCTTC
clone_size: -; v_call: TRBV20-1; j_call: TRBJ2-1; d_call: TRBD1; cdr3_aa: CSARGLNRGIGRRQFF; cdr3_nt: TGCAGTGCTAGAGGTTTGAACAGGGGGATCGGTCGAAGGCAGTTCTTC
clone_size: -; v_call: TRBV2; j_call: TRBJ2-3; d_call: -; cdr3_aa: CASSEEQVGDGTQYF; cdr3_nt: TGTGCCAGCAGTGAAGAACAGGTGGGAGACGGTACGCAGTATTTT
clone_size: -; v_call: TRBV27; j_call: TRBJ2-3; d_call: -; cdr3_aa: CASSLGGWTNTQYF; cdr3_nt: TGTGCCAGCAGTTTAGGGGGCTGGACGAATACGCAGTATTTT
clone_size: -; v_call: TRBV7-2; j_call: TRBJ1-2; d_call: -; cdr3_aa: CASSYRQAYGYTF; cdr3_nt: TGTGCCAGCAGCTACCGACAGGCCTATGGCTACACCTTC
clone_size: -; v_call: TRBV28; j_call: TRBJ2-3; d_call: -; cdr3_aa: CASTPGFPDAQYF; cdr3_nt: TGTGCCAGCACCCCGGGGTTTCCAGATGCGCAGTATTTT